The next 32 T cell receptor beta chains were all read from a single sample in a study of CD8+ T cells in alopecia areata. Extracted RNA was reverse transcribed, and the resulting cDNA served as sequencing template. Produced via immunoSEQ multiplex PCR; TCRdb's table is partial and in-frame only. The data show roughly 120,000 clones, with none appearing a single time. Input material: lesional skin. These receptors all stem from a C3H/HeJ mouse with alopecia areata. As its MHC haplotype, the strain has H2-k.

This clone was found a few times. Mouse names are used for the genes. The CDR3 is cut off 4 residues early in the read; its end comes from the germline J gene. J is TRBJ2-7 and V is TRBV13-1; 9 nucleotides agree with TRBD2. This CDR3 region has 14 residues. The J segment lost 3 bases and the V segment lost 2 bases, leaving 3 bases of the junction unmatched. CDR1 NSHNY and CDR2 SYGAGN come from the germline V gene. This chain's CDR3 is CASSETGGSYEQYF. The CDR3 DNA, read in part, is TGTGCCAGCAGTGAAACTGGGGGGAGCTAT.

This clone was counted only a few times. Gene names and germline match the mouse. The CDR3 goes on 4 residues after the read ends, and that part is filled in from the germline J gene. This chain connects TRBV13-3 to TRBJ2-1; perhaps TRBD1 as D (6 bases). Trimming left V 2 bases short and J 0 bases short, with 9 bases between. Germline V gene data show CDR1 as NNHDY and CDR2 as SYVADS. The CDR3 contains 15 residues. Incomplete CDR3 DNA: TGTGCCAGCAGTGAATGGGACACTAACTATGCT. The encoded protein is CASSEWDTNYA. The entire CDR3 protein is CASSEWDTNYAEQFF.

This clone was detected a few times. These gene names are mouse names. Coverage ceases 4 residues before the CDR3 finishes, and the germline J gene fills in the end. The sample has other DNA sequences that encode this CDR3 too. The chain links TRBV13-3 to TRBJ2-5; perhaps TRBD1 as D (5 bases). This CDR3 has 13 residues. Germline V CDR1 and CDR2: NNHDY, SYVADS. The CDR3 loop is CASSPRGGDTQYF. CDR3 bases read: TGTGCCAGCTCCCCGAGGGGAGGGGAC.

Only a few counts were recorded for this clone. The protein TCRdb lists differs from the translation of the DNA at residue 14; the protein given here is translated from the DNA itself. Genes and germline are mouse. The missing CDR3 end, 3 residues past where the read stops, is filled in from the germline J gene. The genes are TRBV13-3 and TRBJ1-3, with 11 nucleotides matching TRBD1. The CDR3 is made up of 17 amino acids. V was pared by 0 bases and J by 4 bases, with 6 bases of the junction left unmatched. In germline, CDR1 is NNHDY, CDR2 SYVADS. Incomplete CDR3 DNA: TGTGCCAGCAGTGATGCAAGAGGGGACAGGGGGGGAAATACG. Its translation: CASSDARGDRGGNT. The whole CDR3 protein is CASSDARGDRGGNTLYF.

The table lists this clone with a few counts. Gene names denote mouse genes. The CDR3 here is CAWSPPGGRGETLYF. The CDR3 bases that were read are TGTGCCTGGAGTCCCCCGGGGGGGAGAGGAGAA. This chain connects TRBV31 to TRBJ2-3, with 7 bases lining up with TRBD2. The CDR3 end is not reached by the read, which stops 4 residues before it; the germline J gene fills it in. The germline CDR1 and CDR2 sequences are GKSSPN and SITVG. CDR3 length equals 15 residues.

Notes on this clone: Gene and germline names: mouse. Partial CDR3 DNA: TGTGCCAGCGCCGGACTGGGGGGGCGCAGGGCT. It encodes CASAGLGGRRA. The complete CDR3 reads CASAGLGGRRAEQFF. The chain is built from TRBV13-2 and TRBJ2-1; TRBD2 agrees at 13 bases. The CDR3 end is not reached by the read, which stops 4 residues before it; the germline J gene fills it in. CDR1 and CDR2 (germline): NNHNN, SYGAGS (reference sequence). The CDR3 is 15 amino acids.

This clone has more than one count but fewer than ten. Each gene name is a mouse one. The CDR3 goes on 4 residues after the read ends, and that part is filled in from the germline J gene. The rearrangement uses TRBV13-3 and TRBJ2-1; TRBD2 is a possible D gene (6 bases). The CDR3 sequence is 12 residues long. CDR1 and CDR2 from the germline V gene are NNHDY and SYVADS. CDR3 DNA, as far as it was read: TGTGCCAGCAGCGGGGGGTGGGCT. It is translated as CASSGGWA. In full, the CDR3 is CASSGGWAEQFF.

This clone showed up just a few times. The gene names given are mouse names. The read falls 4 residues short of the CDR3 end, and the missing part is taken from the germline J gene. The chain has TRBV1 and TRBJ2-1; the D is unclear. In germline, CDR1 is NSQYPW, CDR2 LRSPGD (reference sequence). Trimming cost V 1 base and J 6 bases, with 10 bases left between them. CDR3 size: 14 residues. Incomplete CDR3 DNA: TGCACCTGCAGTGCAGTACAGAAAATTGCT. Residues: CTCSAVQKIA. The full CDR3 protein reads CTCSAVQKIAEQFF.

This clone was seen more than once but under ten times. Genes and germline are mouse. The read stops 4 residues short of the end of the CDR3; the missing end is completed from the germline J gene. This chain links TRBV31 with TRBJ2-5; 11 bases fit TRBD2. The CDR3 has 14 amino acids. The germline V gene encodes CDR1 GKSSPN and CDR2 SITVG. The CDR3: CAWSSDWGEDTQYF. The sequenced CDR3 bases are TGTGCCTGGAGTTCGGACTGGGGGGAGGAC.

This clone was detected only a few times. Mouse germline and gene names are used. Read data end 4 residues before the CDR3 end; the end is taken from the germline J gene. The chain employs TRBV1 and TRBJ2-5, with D possibly matching TRBD2 (7 bases). CDR3 length: 15 amino acids. The germline V and J ends were trimmed by 3 bases and 3 bases, with 13 bases remaining between them. Per the germline V gene, CDR1 is NSQYPW and CDR2 is LRSPGD (reference sequence). CDR3 DNA (partial): TGCACCTGCAGTGCGTGGGGGGCTCGGCAAGAC. It codes for CTCSAWGARQD. The whole CDR3 sequence reads CTCSAWGARQDTQYF.

As for this clone: Gene names follow the mouse nomenclature. The read finishes 4 residues shy of the CDR3 end, and the germline J gene is used to complete it. The chain joins TRBV19 to TRBJ2-7, with 11 bases identical to TRBD2. Germline assignment: CDR1 FNHDT and CDR2 SITEND (reference sequence). The CDR3 is 14 residues long. The CDR3 bases that were read are TGTGCCAGCAGTCGTGACTGGGGGGGGTAT. Its protein product is CASSRDWGGY. The whole CDR3 protein reads CASSRDWGGYEQYF.

This clone was detected many times. The listed genes are named as in mouse. The CDR3 end falls 4 residues outside the read, so it is completed with the germline J gene. The chain carries TRBV13-3 and TRBJ2-7; D might be TRBD1 (6 bases). The germline V gene encodes CDR1 NNHDY and CDR2 SYVADS. The CDR3 consists of 13 residues. Trimming stripped 5 bases from V and 3 bases from J, with 12 bases between. CDR3 DNA, as far as it was read: TGTGCCAGCAGGGACAGCAGAAACTAT. Amino acid sequence: CASRDSRNY. The whole CDR3 sequence is CASRDSRNYEQYF.

In this sample, this clone turned up a few times. The listed genes are named as in mouse. The read terminates 4 residues before the CDR3 end, so the remaining end is supplied by the germline J gene. V gene TRBV1 combines with J gene TRBJ2-4; the D gene is possibly TRBD2 (5 bases). V lost 3 bases and J 0 bases, leaving 10 bases between the germline ends. CDR1 NSQYPW and CDR2 LRSPGD come from the germline V gene (reference sequence). The length of the CDR3 is 15 residues. The CDR3 sequence is CTCSARLLSQNTLYF. The CDR3 DNA, read in part, is TGCACCTGCAGTGCGAGACTGCTTAGTCAAAAC.

There are a few counts of this clone. At residue 12, the translated DNA and the protein in TCRdb do not agree; the protein given here is derived from the DNA. The gene names given are mouse names. CDR3 protein: CASSIQGRGGNTLYF. The sequenced part of the CDR3 DNA is TGTGCCAGCAGTATCCAGGGAAGGGGTGGAAATACG. This chain uses TRBV19 with TRBJ1-3, with D perhaps TRBD1 (5 bases). The CDR3 end falls 3 residues outside the read, so it is completed with the germline J gene. Per the germline V gene, CDR1 is FNHDT and CDR2 is SITEND (reference sequence). V was shortened by 2 bases and J by 3 bases, with 12 bases between the two germline ends. This CDR3 is 15 amino acids long. Full variable domain (missing parts from reference TRBV19 and TRBJ1-3): GGIITQTPKFLIGQEGQKLTLKCQQNFNHDTMYWYRQDSGKGLRLIYYSITENDLQKGDLSEGYDASREKKSSFSLTVTSAQKNEMAVFLCASSIQGRGGNTLYFGEGSRLIVV.

A few counts support this clone. Gene names and germline refer to mouse. Sequencing ends 4 residues short of the CDR3 end; the germline J gene provides the rest. The sample has other DNA sequences that encode this CDR3 too. The chain couples TRBV19 to TRBJ2-5, with TRBD1 identical over 11 bases. CDR1 and CDR2 (germline): FNHDT, SITEND (reference sequence). The CDR3 contains 14 residues. Here the CDR3 reads CASSIRDRGDTQYF. CDR3 bases read: TGTGCCAGCAGCATCCGGGACAGGGGGGAC.

With respect to this clone: Gene names are the mouse ones. Coverage ceases 4 residues before the CDR3 finishes, and the germline J gene fills in the end. The J gene is TRBJ2-1, the V gene TRBV1, with D tentatively TRBD2 (6 bases). The CDR3 runs to 16 residues. Germline V lookup: CDR1 NSQYPW, CDR2 LRSPGD (reference sequence). Trimming shortened V by 0 bases and J by 1 base, and 10 bases separated the two germline ends. This CDR3 reads CTCSADGDLNYAEQFF. The CDR3 bases that were read are TGCACCTGCAGTGCAGATGGGGACTTAAACTATGCT.

Comment on this clone: Gene names refer to mouse genes. The CDR3 is cut off 4 residues early in the read; its end comes from the germline J gene. The chain recombines TRBV19 with TRBJ2-5; 9 positions agree with TRBD2. CDR3 length equals 14 residues. Germline assignment: CDR1 FNHDT and CDR2 SITEND (reference sequence). The covered CDR3 bases are TGTGCCAGCACCCAAAACTGGGGGGAAGAC. It is translated as CASTQNWGED. The whole CDR3 protein reads CASTQNWGEDTQYF.

This clone was observed a few times. Genes here carry mouse names. The read ends 4 residues shy of where the CDR3 ends; the end is completed using the germline J gene. This chain uses TRBV13-2 with TRBJ2-1, with TRBD1 matching over 8 bases. This CDR3 region has 14 residues. The germline gives CDR1 NNHNN, CDR2 SYGAGS (reference sequence). The CDR3 sequence is CASGDLQGEAEQFF. CDR3 bases read: TGTGCCAGCGGTGACTTACAGGGGGAGGCT.

This clone turned up a few times. Genes and germline are mouse. The read is 4 residues too short to cover the CDR3 end, so that end is filled in from the germline J gene. The chain combines TRBV13-2 with TRBJ2-7, with D perhaps matching TRBD1 (5 bases). The V end was cut by 3 bases, the J end by 1 base, with 11 bases between. The CDR3 loop spans 14 amino acids. Germline V lookup: CDR1 NNHNN, CDR2 SYGAGS (reference sequence). The CDR3 sequence: CASGGRQGSYEQYF. The sequenced part of the CDR3 DNA is TGTGCCAGCGGTGGGAGGCAGGGATCCTAT.

Details on this clone: The listed genes are named as in mouse. Read sequence stops 4 residues before the CDR3 end, and the germline J gene provides the missing end. V usage is TRBV22 and J usage is TRBJ2-1; TRBD1, the D gene given by the table, was not confirmed from the DNA. TRBV22 is annotated as a pseudogene. This CDR3 contains 15 residues. CDR3 DNA (partial): TGTGCCAGCAGTTGGAGAACAGGGTACTATGCT. Its translation is CASSWRTGYYA. The full CDR3 reads CASSWRTGYYAEQFF.

This clone was recorded a few times. Translating the DNA gives a protein that differs from the TCRdb entry at residue 12; the protein shown here is that DNA translation. The gene names here belong to mouse. Coverage ceases 3 residues before the CDR3 finishes, and the germline J gene fills in the end. The V gene is TRBV13-3, the J gene TRBJ1-6, with a tentative D call TRBD1 (6 bases). TRBJ1-6 is assigned to the ORF class and has an uncertain function. The V end lost 1 base, the J end lost 4 bases, and 9 bases lay between the germline ends. Germline CDR1 is NNHDY and CDR2 is SYVADS. The CDR3 sequence is 15 residues long. Here the CDR3 reads CASSDPGEYNSPLYF. CDR3 bases read: TGTGCCAGCAGTGATCCAGGGGAGTATAATTCGCCC.

In this sample, this clone turned up many times. The gene names given are mouse names. The covered CDR3 bases are TGTGCCAGCAGTGGGGGACAGAAAAGCTCCTAT. Encoded protein: CASSGGQKSSY. The complete CDR3 sequence is CASSGGQKSSYEQYF. The V call is TRBV13-3, the J call TRBJ2-7; 7 bases map to TRBD1. The read gets to within 4 residues of the CDR3 end, and the germline J gene fills in the rest. Germline-derived CDR1 and CDR2 are NNHDY and SYVADS. The CDR3 consists of 15 residues. With 3 bases clipped from V and 0 bases from J, the junction kept 6 bases outside the gene matches.

This clone has more than one count but fewer than ten. Gene names are the mouse ones. The read terminates 4 residues before the CDR3 end, so the remaining end is supplied by the germline J gene. The chain combines TRBV1 with TRBJ2-1; 8 bases are shared with TRBD2. Germline CDR1 reads NSQYPW; CDR2 reads LRSPGD (reference sequence). The CDR3 consists of 15 residues. The trim removed 6 bases at V and 1 base at J, leaving 5 bases unmatched. The sequenced CDR3 bases are TGCACCTGCAGCCCCTCTGGGGGGAACTATGCT. It encodes CTCSPSGGNYA. The whole CDR3 sequence is CTCSPSGGNYAEQFF.

About this clone: Gene names refer to mouse genes. Read data end 4 residues before the CDR3 end; the end is taken from the germline J gene. The chain has TRBV13-3 and TRBJ1-4, with D maybe TRBD1 (5 bases). Germline-derived CDR1 and CDR2 are NNHDY and SYVADS. V dropped 5 bases and J dropped 3 bases, with 11 bases sitting between them. The CDR3 runs to 14 residues. The CDR3 is CASRDTETNERLFF. The covered CDR3 bases are TGTGCCAGCAGGGACACAGAAACCAACGAA.

This clone was detected only a few times. Gene and germline names: mouse. Read data end 4 residues before the CDR3 end; the end is taken from the germline J gene. The chain carries TRBV13-3 and TRBJ2-5; tentative D call: TRBD2 (6 bases). CDR3 length: 14 residues. V was clipped by 3 bases and J by 3 bases, with 11 bases between them. Germline lookup yields CDR1 NNHDY and CDR2 SYVADS. The CDR3 bases that were read are TGTGCCAGCAGTGCTCGGGACTTTCAAGAC. It yields the protein CASSARDFQD. The full CDR3 protein reads CASSARDFQDTQYF.

This clone came up many times. Here the gene names and germline are mouse. The read gets to within 4 residues of the CDR3 end, and the germline J gene fills in the rest. The chain combines TRBV1 with TRBJ2-1, with TRBD2 identical over 9 bases. CDR3 size: 15 residues. The J segment lost 3 bases and the V segment lost 4 bases, leaving 4 bases of the junction unmatched. CDR1 is NSQYPW, CDR2 LRSPGD, per germline (reference sequence). CDR3 residues: CTCSGWGGAYAEQFF. The DNA read from the CDR3 is TGCACCTGCAGTGGGTGGGGGGGCGCCTATGCT.

On this clone: Gene names are the mouse ones. The read ends 4 residues before the CDR3 terminus; that terminus is restored from the germline J gene. V gene TRBV13-1 combines with J gene TRBJ2-7, with TRBD2 matching over 13 bases. V lost 3 bases, J lost 0 bases, and 6 bases stayed unmatched. CDR3 length: 17 amino acids. Germline CDR1 is NSHNY and CDR2 is SYGAGN. The CDR3 here is CASSVGTGGGSSYEQYF. The part of the CDR3 DNA that was read is TGTGCCAGCAGTGTTGGGACTGGGGGGGGGAGCTCCTAT.

In this sample, this clone turned up many times. Gene names and germline match the mouse. The read finishes 4 residues shy of the CDR3 end, and the germline J gene is used to complete it. The chain couples TRBV16 to TRBJ2-1; 7 bases match TRBD1. Losses at the gene ends were 5 bases for V and 5 bases for J; bases not matched to a gene: 3. This CDR3 contains 13 residues. Germline values: CDR1 SGHSA, CDR2 FRNQAP. The CDR3 region is CASSPGTDAEQFF. The DNA read from the CDR3 is TGTGCAAGCAGCCCCGGGACAGATGCT.

In the case of this clone: Gene and germline names: mouse. CDR3 sequence: CASSVGTGRGTEVFF. CDR3 bases read: TGTGCCAGCAGTGTCGGGACAGGGAGGGGCACA. J is TRBJ1-1 and V is TRBV13-3; 9 bases fit TRBD1. The read stops 4 residues short of the end of the CDR3; the missing end is completed from the germline J gene. This CDR3 is built from 15 residues. V trimming: 3 bases; J trimming: 4 bases; junction bases outside the gene matches: 7. The V gene's germline CDR1 is NNHDY and CDR2 SYVADS.

This clone was found a few times. Gene and germline names: mouse. CDR3 amino acids: CASSGSTNERLFF. Partial CDR3 DNA: TGTGCCAGCTCAGGGTCAACCAACGAA. The V call is TRBV13-3, the J call TRBJ1-4, with D perhaps TRBD1 (5 bases). The CDR3 end is not reached by the read, which stops 4 residues before it; the germline J gene fills it in. CDR3 size: 13 residues. Germline assignment: CDR1 NNHDY and CDR2 SYVADS. V was trimmed by 7 bases and J by 3 bases, leaving 10 bases between them. Full variable domain (outside the CDR3, taken from reference TRBV13-3 and TRBJ1-4): EAAVTQSPRSKVAVTGGKVTLSCHQTNNHDYMYWYRQDTGHGLRLIHYSYVADSTEKGDIPDGYKASRPSQENFSLILELASLSQTAVYFCASSGSTNERLFFGHGTKLSVL.

A few counts support this clone. The gene names given are mouse names. Read data end 4 residues before the CDR3 end; the end is taken from the germline J gene. The genes are TRBV13-3 and TRBJ1-1; no clear D. This CDR3 is built from 12 residues. V dropped 5 bases and J dropped 1 base, with 6 bases sitting between them. Per germline, CDR1 NNHDY and CDR2 SYVADS. The covered CDR3 bases are TGTGCCAGCAGGAGGGTAAACACA. This gives the protein CASRRVNT. The CDR3, in full, reads CASRRVNTEVFF.

Note on this clone: Gene names refer to mouse genes. The CDR3 end falls 4 residues outside the read, so it is completed with the germline J gene. The genes are TRBV5 and TRBJ2-1; D not certain. The CDR3 loop spans 14 amino acids. The germline V gene has CDR1 LGHNA and CDR2 YNLKQL (reference sequence). V was cut by 0 bases and J by 0 bases, with 3 bases left in between. CDR3 DNA, as far as it was read: TGTGCCAGCAGCCAAGATGGTAACTATGCT. Protein sequence: CASSQDGNYA. The whole CDR3 sequence is CASSQDGNYAEQFF.